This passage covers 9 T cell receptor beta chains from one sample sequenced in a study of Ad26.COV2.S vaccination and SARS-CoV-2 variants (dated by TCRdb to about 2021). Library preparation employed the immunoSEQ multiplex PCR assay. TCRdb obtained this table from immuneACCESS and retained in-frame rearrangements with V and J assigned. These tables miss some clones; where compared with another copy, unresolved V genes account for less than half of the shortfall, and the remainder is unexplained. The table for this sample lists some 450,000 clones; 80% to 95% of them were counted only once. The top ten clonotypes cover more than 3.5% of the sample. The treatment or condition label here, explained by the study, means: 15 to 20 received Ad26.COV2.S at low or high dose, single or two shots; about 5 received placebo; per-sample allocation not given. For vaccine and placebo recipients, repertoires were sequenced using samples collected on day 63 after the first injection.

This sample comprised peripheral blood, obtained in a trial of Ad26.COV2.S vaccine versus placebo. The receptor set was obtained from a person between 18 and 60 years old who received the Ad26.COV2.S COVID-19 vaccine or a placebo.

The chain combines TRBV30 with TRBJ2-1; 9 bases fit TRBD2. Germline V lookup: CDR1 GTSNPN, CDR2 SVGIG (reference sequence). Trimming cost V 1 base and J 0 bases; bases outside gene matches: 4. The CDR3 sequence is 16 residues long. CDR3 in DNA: TGTGCCTGGAGTGCCTTTAGCGGGAGCTCCTACAATGAGCAGTTCTTC. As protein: CAWSAFSGSSYNEQFF.

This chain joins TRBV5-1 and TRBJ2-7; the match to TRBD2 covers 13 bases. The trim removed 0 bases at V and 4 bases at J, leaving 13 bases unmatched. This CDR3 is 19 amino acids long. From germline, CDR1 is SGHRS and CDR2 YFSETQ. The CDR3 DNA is TGCGCCAGCAGCTTGGGGACTAGCGGGAGTCAGATAGAAAATTACGAGCAGTACTTC. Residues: CASSLGTSGSQIENYEQYF.

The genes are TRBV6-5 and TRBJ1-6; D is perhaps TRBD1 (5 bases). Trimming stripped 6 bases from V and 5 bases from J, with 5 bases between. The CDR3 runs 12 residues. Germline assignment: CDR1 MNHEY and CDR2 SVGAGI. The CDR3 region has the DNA TGTGCCAGCAGCAGGGATAATTCACCCCTCCACTTT. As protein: CASSRDNSPLHF.

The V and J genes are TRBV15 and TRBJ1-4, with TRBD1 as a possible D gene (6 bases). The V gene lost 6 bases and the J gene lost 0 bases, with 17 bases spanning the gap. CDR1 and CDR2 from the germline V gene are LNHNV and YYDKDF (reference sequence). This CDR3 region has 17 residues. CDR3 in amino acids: CATRRAGAGATNEKLFF. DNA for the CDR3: TGTGCCACCAGGCGAGCAGGGGCCGGGGCAACTAATGAAAAACTGTTTTTT. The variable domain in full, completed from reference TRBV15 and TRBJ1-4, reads DAMVIQNPRYQVTQFGKPVTLSCSQTLNHNVMYWYQQKSSQAPKLLFHYYDKDFNNEADTPDNFQSRRPNTSFCFLDIRSPGLGDTAMYLCATRRAGAGATNEKLFFGSGTQLSVL.

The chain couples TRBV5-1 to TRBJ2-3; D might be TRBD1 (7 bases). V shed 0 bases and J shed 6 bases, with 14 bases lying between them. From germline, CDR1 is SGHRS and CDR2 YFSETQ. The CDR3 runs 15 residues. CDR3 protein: CASSLAGGGKDTQYF. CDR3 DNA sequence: TGCGCCAGCAGCTTGGCCGGAGGGGGCAAGGATACGCAGTATTTT.

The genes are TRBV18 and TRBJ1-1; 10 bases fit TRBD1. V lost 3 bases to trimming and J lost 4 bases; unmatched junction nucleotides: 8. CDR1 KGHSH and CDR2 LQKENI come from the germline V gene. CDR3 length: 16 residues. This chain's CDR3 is CASSPMPRTGGTEAFF. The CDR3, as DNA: TGTGCCAGCTCACCCATGCCGAGGACAGGGGGCACTGAAGCTTTCTTT.

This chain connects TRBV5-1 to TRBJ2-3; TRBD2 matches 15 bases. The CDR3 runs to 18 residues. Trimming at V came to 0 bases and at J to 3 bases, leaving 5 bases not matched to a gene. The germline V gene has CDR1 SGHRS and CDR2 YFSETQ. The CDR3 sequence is CASSLGTSGRAGTDTQYF. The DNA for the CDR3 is TGCGCCAGCAGCTTGGGGACTAGCGGGAGGGCCGGGACAGATACGCAGTATTTT.

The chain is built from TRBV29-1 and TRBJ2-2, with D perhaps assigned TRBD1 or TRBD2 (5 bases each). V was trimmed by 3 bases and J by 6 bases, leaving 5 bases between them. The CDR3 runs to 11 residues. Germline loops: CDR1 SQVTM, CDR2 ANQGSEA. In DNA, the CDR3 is TGCAGCGTTGAGGGGGCCGGGGAGCTGTTTTTT. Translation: CSVEGAGELFF.

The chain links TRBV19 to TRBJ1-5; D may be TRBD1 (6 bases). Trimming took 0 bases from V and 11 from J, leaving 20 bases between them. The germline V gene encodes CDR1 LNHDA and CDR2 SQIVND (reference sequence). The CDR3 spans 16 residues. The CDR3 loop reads CASSIDPPGRPGAQHF. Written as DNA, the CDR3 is TGTGCCAGTAGTATAGACCCCCCGGGACGTCCAGGGGCCCAGCATTTT.